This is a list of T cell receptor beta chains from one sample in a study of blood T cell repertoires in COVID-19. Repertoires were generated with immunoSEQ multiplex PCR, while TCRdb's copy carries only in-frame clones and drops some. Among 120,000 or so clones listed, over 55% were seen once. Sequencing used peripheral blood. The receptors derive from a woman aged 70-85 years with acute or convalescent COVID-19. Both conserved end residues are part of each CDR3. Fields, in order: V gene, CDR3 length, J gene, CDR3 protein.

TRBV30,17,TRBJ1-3,CAWSVSKQTDSGNTIYF
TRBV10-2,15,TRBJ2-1,CASSEGLAGVNEQFF
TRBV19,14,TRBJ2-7,CASSTGLAEGEQYF
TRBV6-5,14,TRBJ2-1,CASSYTSGYNEQFF
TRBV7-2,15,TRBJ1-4,CASSSGDSTNEKLFF
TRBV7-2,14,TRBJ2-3,CASSTDTSTDTQYF
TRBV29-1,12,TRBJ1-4,CSATGEGNYLFF
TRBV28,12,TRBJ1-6,CASSPPSSPLHF
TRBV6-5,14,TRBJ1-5,CASSYRGSNQPQHF
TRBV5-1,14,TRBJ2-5,CASSGGQGQETQYF
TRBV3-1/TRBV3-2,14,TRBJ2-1,CASSRGGLEDEQFF
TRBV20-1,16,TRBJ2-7,CSASLALAGSPYEQYF
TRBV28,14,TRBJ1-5,CASIRGNSNQPQHF
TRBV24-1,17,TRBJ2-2,CATSKRTGGFSTGELFF
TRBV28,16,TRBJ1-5,CASSSPRGRVDQPQHF
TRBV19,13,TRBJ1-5,CASSRQINQPQHF
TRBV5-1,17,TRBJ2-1,CASSYPIAGGPYNEQFF
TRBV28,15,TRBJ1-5,CASRWGGGGEQPQHF
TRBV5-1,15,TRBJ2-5,CASSLGTSVEETQYF
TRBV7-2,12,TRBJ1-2,CASSLLRAGYTF
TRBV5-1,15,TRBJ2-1,CASTYQTGGLNEQFF
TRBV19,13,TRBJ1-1,CASSIPGITEAFF
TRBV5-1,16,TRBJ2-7,CASSSPQGAASYEQYF
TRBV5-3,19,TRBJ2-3,CARSLDRGSPGPITDTQYF
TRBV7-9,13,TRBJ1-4,CASSLGFGEKLFF
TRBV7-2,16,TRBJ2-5,CASSLAPGQGGETQYF
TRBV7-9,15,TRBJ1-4,CASSSGAGANEKLFF
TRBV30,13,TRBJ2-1,CAWSVDRYNEQFF
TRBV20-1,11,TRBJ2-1,CSAKPGYEQFF
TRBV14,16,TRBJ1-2,CASSQTDTGVGYGYTF
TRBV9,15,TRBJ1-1,CASSTRQGGNTEAFF
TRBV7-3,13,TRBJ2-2,CASSRDSPGELFF
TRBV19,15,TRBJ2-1,CASSLGTSGYNEQFF
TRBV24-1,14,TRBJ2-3,CATSDRGQTDTQYF
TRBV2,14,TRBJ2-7,CASRTSGRNYEQYF
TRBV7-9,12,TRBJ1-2,CASSARVYGYTF